This T cell receptor beta chain was recorded in a study of T cells in Graves' hyperthyroidism and ophthalmopathy. This clonotype has ten or more counts. Germline lookup yields CDR1 MNHEY and CDR2 SVGEGT. This CDR3 region has 15 residues. V shed 5 bases and J 2 bases; nucleotides not matched to a gene: 6. RNA transcripts yielded amplified TCR beta CDR3 regions. The TCR CDR3 was amplified in a first-round RT-PCR using the HTBI primer set. A single record per CDR3 protein comes from TCRdb applying MiXCR to the multiplex PCR reads. The repertoire includes some 720,000 distinct CDR3 sequences, about 17% of them detected once, and 8.4% sits in the top ten.

Sequencing was carried out using blood. This TCR was recovered from a man younger than 35 with Graves' hyperthyroidism. V usage is TRBV6-2 or TRBV6-3 and J usage is TRBJ2-7; 10 nucleotides match TRBD1. The CDR3 region is CASSNRDRGTYEQYF. The CDR3 region has the DNA TGTGCCAGCAGTAACCGGGACAGGGGAACCTACGAGCAGTACTTC.